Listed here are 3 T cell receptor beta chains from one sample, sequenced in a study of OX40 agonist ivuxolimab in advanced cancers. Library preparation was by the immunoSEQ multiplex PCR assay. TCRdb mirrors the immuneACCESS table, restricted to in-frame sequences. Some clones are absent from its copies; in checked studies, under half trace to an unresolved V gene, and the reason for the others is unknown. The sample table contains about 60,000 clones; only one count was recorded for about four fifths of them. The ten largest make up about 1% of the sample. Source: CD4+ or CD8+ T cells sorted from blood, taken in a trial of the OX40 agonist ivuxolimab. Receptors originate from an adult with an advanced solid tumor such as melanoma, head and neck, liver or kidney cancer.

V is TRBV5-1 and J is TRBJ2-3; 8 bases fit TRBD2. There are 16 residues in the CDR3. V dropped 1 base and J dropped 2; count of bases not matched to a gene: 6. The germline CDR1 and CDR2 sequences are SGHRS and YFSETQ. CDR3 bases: TGCGCCAGCAGCTTGTCCTCCGGGGGGGCCACAGATACGCAGTATTTT. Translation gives CASSLSSGGATDTQYF.

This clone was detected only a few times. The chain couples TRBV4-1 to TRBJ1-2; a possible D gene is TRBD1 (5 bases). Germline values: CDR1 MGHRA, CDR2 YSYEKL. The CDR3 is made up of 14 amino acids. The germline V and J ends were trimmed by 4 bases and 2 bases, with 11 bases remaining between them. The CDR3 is CASSPGISNYGYTF. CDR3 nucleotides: TGCGCCAGCAGCCCAGGGATTTCCAACTATGGCTACACCTTC.

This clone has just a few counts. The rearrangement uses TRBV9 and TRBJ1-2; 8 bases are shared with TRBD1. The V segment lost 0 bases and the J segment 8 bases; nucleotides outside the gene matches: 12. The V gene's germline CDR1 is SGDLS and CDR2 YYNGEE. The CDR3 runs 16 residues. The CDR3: CASSVGTGSLQRGYTF. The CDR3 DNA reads TGTGCCAGCAGCGTAGGGACAGGGTCCCTCCAGCGGGGCTACACCTTC.